One sample yielded the 16 T cell receptor beta chains listed below, sequenced in a study of T cell responses to AZD1222 COVID-19 vaccine. Method: immunoSEQ multiplex PCR; TCRdb's copy keeps in-frame clones and lacks some. This repertoire shows 250,000 to 300,000 clones, around 93% found once; its top ten account for 0.5% to 0.65%. The material was peripheral blood, obtained 28 days after the second AZD1222 dose. The receptors derive from an adult who received the AZD1222 COVID-19 vaccine.

CDR3 nucleotides: TGTGCCAGCAGTTACCCCCCGCGCCCGCCCCAGCATTTT. This translates into CASSYPPRPPQHF. The V gene is TRBV28, the J gene TRBJ1-5; D is unresolved. This CDR3 comprises 13 residues. Trimming left V 4 bases short and J 9 bases short, with 13 bases between. The germline V gene has CDR1 MDHEN and CDR2 SYDVKM.

The chain links TRBV13 to TRBJ2-7; 11 bases map to TRBD1. Germline trimming cut 4 bases from V and 3 bases from J; bases unmatched to any gene: 2. This CDR3 is 14 amino acids long. Germline CDR1 and CDR2: PRHDT and FYEKMQ (reference sequence). In nucleotides, the CDR3 is TGTGCCAGCAGCTCCGGGACAGGGGGCTACGAGCAGTACTTC. Translating gives CASSSGTGGYEQYF.

V and J are TRBV20-1 and TRBJ2-2, with a possible D match to TRBD1 (6 bases). Germline V CDR1 and CDR2: DFQATT, SNEGSKA (reference sequence). V lost 3 bases to trimming and J lost 0 bases, with 11 bases between them. CDR3 length equals 15 residues. CDR3 coding DNA: TGCAGTGCTAGTAGACAGGCCGCGAACACCGGGGAGCTGTTTTTT. This sequence encodes CSASRQAANTGELFF.

The chain carries TRBV28 and TRBJ1-1, with 7 bases lining up with TRBD1. The V segment lost 5 bases and the J segment 4 bases; nucleotides outside the gene matches: 7. The CDR3 loop spans 14 amino acids. Per germline, CDR1 MDHEN and CDR2 SYDVKM. The CDR3 is CASSVGGRSTEAFF. In DNA, the CDR3 is TGTGCCAGCAGTGTAGGGGGCCGTAGCACTGAAGCTTTCTTT.

V is TRBV7-2 and J is TRBJ2-7; D is uncertain. The CDR3 runs to 13 residues. Germline CDR1 SGHTA, CDR2 FQGNSA. V was trimmed by 6 bases and J by 6 bases, leaving 15 bases between them. The CDR3 DNA follows: TGTGCCAGCAGACCTAGTGGGCCGGGCGAGCAGTACTTC. Its protein product is CASRPSGPGEQYF.

This chain links TRBV28 with TRBJ2-2; D possibly corresponds to TRBD1 (6 bases). The CDR3 has 15 residues. V lost 2 bases and J 3 bases, leaving 10 bases between the germline ends. Germline V CDR1 and CDR2: MDHEN, SYDVKM. The chain's CDR3 is CASSLVGGYTGELFF. In DNA, the CDR3 is TGTGCCAGCAGTTTAGTAGGGGGATACACCGGGGAGCTGTTTTTT.

This sequence joins TRBV10-3 and TRBJ1-2; 10 bases line up with TRBD1. Germline CDR1 ENHRY, CDR2 SYGVKD. The CDR3 consists of 14 residues. The V segment lost 3 bases and the J segment 7 bases; nucleotides outside the gene matches: 5. CDR3 DNA: TGTGCCATCAGTGAAGGGACAGGGGTCTCTGGCTACACCTTC. The encoded protein is CAISEGTGVSGYTF.

This clone was detected only once. The sample contains more than one DNA sequence encoding this CDR3. V gene TRBV6-5 combines with J gene TRBJ2-2; possible D gene TRBD2, 5 bases. CDR3 length equals 13 residues. CDR1 is MNHEY, CDR2 SVGAGI, per germline. The germline V and J ends were trimmed by 2 bases and 5 bases, with 6 bases remaining between them. CDR3 sequence reads: CASSYRGTGELFF. For the CDR3, the DNA is TGTGCCAGCAGTTACCGCGGGACCGGGGAGCTGTTTTTT.

This clone was counted a single time. The genes are TRBV9 and TRBJ1-4; the D gene is possibly TRBD1 (6 bases). The germline V gene has CDR1 SGDLS and CDR2 YYNGEE. The germline V and J ends were trimmed by 4 bases and 8 bases, with 15 bases remaining between them. This CDR3 has 14 amino acids. The CDR3 region has the DNA TGTGCCAGCAGCACTCCGGGACACGTCGAAAAACTGTTTTTT. Protein sequence: CASSTPGHVEKLFF. The full variable domain, with the rest looked up from reference TRBV9 and TRBJ1-4, is DSGVTQTPKHLITATGQRVTLRCSPRSGDLSVYWYQQSLDQGLQFLIQYYNGEERAKGNILERFSAQQFPDLHSELNLSSLELGDSALYFCASSTPGHVEKLFFGSGTQLSVL.

This chain connects TRBV6-5 to TRBJ2-5; D tentatively reads TRBD1 or TRBD2 (5 bases each). CDR3 size: 14 residues. Germline V gene lookup returns CDR1 MNHEY and CDR2 SVGAGI. Trimming removed 6 bases at V and 0 bases at J, with 11 bases between. Here the CDR3 DNA reads TGTGCCAGCAGACCGGGACGCCACCAAGAGACCCAGTACTTC. Residues: CASRPGRHQETQYF.

This clone was seen a single time. The chain employs TRBV5-4 and TRBJ2-1; 7 bases align to TRBD2. Per germline, CDR1 SGHNT and CDR2 YYREEE (reference sequence). V trimming: 0 bases; J trimming: 0 bases; junction bases outside the gene matches: 0. This CDR3 is built from 15 residues. The CDR3 loop is CASSLGGGSYNEQFF. CDR3 sequence (DNA): TGTGCCAGCAGCTTGGGGGGGGGCTCCTACAATGAGCAGTTCTTC.

This chain joins TRBV29-1 and TRBJ1-5; D remains unclear. V shed 4 bases and J shed 3 bases, with 10 bases lying between them. The germline CDR1 and CDR2 sequences are SQVTM and ANQGSEA. The CDR3 runs to 13 residues. The CDR3 DNA is TGCAGCGTTGGCGGAAATGCCAATCAGCCCCAGCATTTT. This gives the protein CSVGGNANQPQHF.

V gene TRBV7-8 combines with J gene TRBJ2-3, with 9 bases matching TRBD2. V lost 5 bases, J lost 2 bases, and 8 bases stayed unmatched. The CDR3 contains 16 residues. CDR1 SGHVS and CDR2 FQNEAQ come from the germline V gene. The CDR3 DNA follows: TGTGCCAGCAGCCTGAGGAGCGGGGGGTTCACAGATACGCAGTATTTT. Amino acid sequence: CASSLRSGGFTDTQYF.

The DNA for the CDR3 is TGTGCCAGCAGCTTGGACGGGACGGCCCAAGAGACCCAGTACTTC. It codes for CASSLDGTAQETQYF. The chain uses TRBV5-4 and TRBJ2-5, with D perhaps being TRBD1 or TRBD2 (5 bases each). V was pared by 0 bases and J by 1 base, with 10 bases between. Germline V gene lookup returns CDR1 SGHNT and CDR2 YYREEE (reference sequence). This CDR3 contains 15 residues.

The chain carries TRBV19 and TRBJ1-2, with TRBD1 matching 8 bases. This CDR3 spans 11 amino acids. CDR1 and CDR2 from the germline V gene are LNHDA and SQIVND (reference sequence). The V segment lost 6 bases and the J segment 10 bases; nucleotides outside the gene matches: 4. CDR3 residues: CASSGTGDYTF. The CDR3 DNA reads as TGTGCCAGTAGCGGGACAGGAGACTACACCTTC.

The V and J genes are TRBV25-1 and TRBJ2-1, with D maybe TRBD2 (6 bases). This CDR3 comprises 12 residues. V lost 6 bases to trimming and J lost 12 bases, with 15 bases between them. CDR1 and CDR2 (germline): MGHDK, SYGVNS. This CDR3 reads CASRGGRSVQFF. The CDR3 nucleotides read TGTGCCAGCAGGGGGGGTCGGTCAGTGCAGTTCTTC.